This T cell receptor beta chain was retrieved from a study of cytomegalovirus exposure and HLA in healthy donors. With 60 Vbeta and 13 Jbeta primers, the PCR was carried out. Method: immunoSEQ multiplex PCR; TCRdb's copy keeps in-frame clones and lacks some. In total, the table holds approximately 46,000 clones. CDR1 and CDR2 from the germline V gene are LNHDA and SQIVND (reference sequence). Trimming stripped 8 bases from V and 1 base from J, with 8 bases between. The CDR3 is 12 amino acids. Source material: PBMCs. The clonotype originates from a male donor in good health and CMV-seronegative. The chain couples TRBV19 to TRBJ1-1, with D possibly being TRBD1 (5 bases). CDR3 protein: CASETGNTEAFF. CDR3 bases: TGTGCCAGTGAAACAGGGAACACTGAAGCTTTCTTT.